Listed below are T cell receptor beta chains from one sample, sequenced in a study of T cells after somatic rescue of genetic block. The assay was immunoSEQ multiplex PCR, and TCRdb's table has in-frame clones only and misses some. The data contain under 150,000 clones, around nine tenths of them seen just once; the ten biggest clones take up roughly 1.4%. The sample comprised peripheral blood mononuclear cells (PBMCs). These receptors were collected from a woman under 30. Both conserved end residues are part of each CDR3. D genes are given only for firm matches. Only some rows state a clone size, as once, few, many or a class for expanded clones.

J gene	V gene	D gene	clone size	CDR3 DNA	CDR3 protein
TRBJ1-1	TRBV9	-	-	TGTGCCAGCAGCGTAGTTCAAGGGCAGATCACTGAAGCTTTCTTT	CASSVVQGQITEAFF
TRBJ1-3	TRBV5-1	-	-	TGCGCCAGCAGCTTATACGAGGGGCCGTCTGGAAACACCATATATTTT	CASSLYEGPSGNTIYF
TRBJ2-3	TRBV19	TRBD1	-	TGTGCCAGTAGTAGGGACAGGGCCACAGATACGCAGTATTTT	CASSRDRATDTQYF
TRBJ1-4	TRBV30	TRBD1	-	TGTGCCTGGGCGGGAGGGGGCAGATTTAATGAAAAACTGTTTTTT	CAWAGGGRFNEKLFF
TRBJ2-4	TRBV5-4	TRBD2	-	TGTGCCAGCAGCCGGGGACTAGATATAGCCAAAAACATTCAGTACTTC	CASSRGLDIAKNIQYF
TRBJ2-3	TRBV5-4	TRBD2	-	TGCGCCAGCAGCCAACTAGCGGGGGGGCCGTATACGCAGTATTTT	CASSQLAGGPYTQYF
TRBJ2-3	TRBV6-5	-	-	TGTGCCAGCAGTTGGGATAGCACAGATACGCAGTATTTT	CASSWDSTDTQYF
TRBJ2-7	TRBV5-1	TRBD1	-	TGCGCCAGCAGTTTCGGGACAGGGGAAACCTACGAGCAGTACTTC	CASSFGTGETYEQYF
TRBJ1-6	TRBV7-9	-	few	TGTGCCAGCAGCTCGGGCAGCTATAATTCACCCCTCCACTTT	CASSSGSYNSPLHF
TRBJ1-6	TRBV6-6	-	-	TGTGCCAGCAGTTACCCCAATTCACCCCTCCACTTT	CASSYPNSPLHF
TRBJ2-6	TRBV15	-	-	TGTGCCACCAGCAGAGGTGTACGGGGCCCCTCTGGGGCCAACGTCCTGACTTTC	CATSRGVRGPSGANVLTF
TRBJ1-1	TRBV30	-	-	TGTGCCTGGAAACTGACGGTGAACACTGAAGCTTTCTTT	CAWKLTVNTEAFF
TRBJ1-1	TRBV18	-	-	TGTGCCAGCTCACCAGTGGAGAGGAACACTGAAGCTTTCTTT	CASSPVERNTEAFF
TRBJ1-1	TRBV7-9	-	-	TGTGCCAGCAGCACCCCCCGAGGCACTGAAGCTTTCTTT	CASSTPRGTEAFF